Each of the 21 T cell receptor beta chains below was sequenced from the same sample in a study of T-cell reconstitution after alpha-beta-depleted transplantation in children. The library targeted TCRbeta and was prepared with unique molecular identifiers. TCRdb reprocessed the PCR reads with MiXCR, giving one entry per CDR3 protein. The table has a few hundred thousand distinct CDR3 sequences, approximately 41% seen once. The material was PBMCs, obtained before TCRalphabeta/CD19-depleted stem cell transplant. These receptors all come from a girl aged 2-15 years with aplastic anemia, due to receive a stem cell transplant.

The chain combines TRBV12-3 or TRBV12-4 with TRBJ2-2; 8 nucleotides agree with TRBD2. V was pared by 5 bases and J by 5 bases, with 4 bases of the junction left unmatched. The CDR3 is 14 amino acids. This chain's CDR3 is CASSALAGTGELFF. The CDR3 DNA is TGTGCCAGCAGTGCCCTAGCGGGTACCGGGGAGCTGTTTTTT.

The DNA for the CDR3 is TGCAGTGCTAGAGATTGGAAGGGCGGGGGGGGCACAGATACGCAGTATTTT. This gives the protein CSARDWKGGGGTDTQYF. The chain combines TRBV20-1 with TRBJ2-3, with 9 nucleotides matching TRBD2. CDR1 is DFQATT and CDR2 is SNEGSKA in the germline V gene (reference sequence). The CDR3 loop spans 17 amino acids. Trimming took 0 bases from V and 1 from J; bases not matched to a gene: 8.

This clonotype was seen many times. CDR3 loop: CASSVRQGQETQYF. DNA of the CDR3: TGTGCCAGCAGTGTCCGACAGGGTCAAGAGACCCAGTACTTC. This chain uses TRBV28 with TRBJ2-5; TRBD1 aligns across 7 bases. The CDR3 totals 14 residues. Trimming took 5 bases from V and 2 from J; bases not matched to a gene: 5. CDR1 and CDR2 (germline): MDHEN, SYDVKM.

The chain employs TRBV11-2 and TRBJ2-7; D perhaps matches TRBD1 (6 bases). V lost 3 bases, J lost 0 bases, and 18 bases lay in between. The CDR3 length is 17 residues. From germline, CDR1 is SGHAT and CDR2 FQNNGV. The CDR3 DNA is TGTGCCAGCAGCTTCCCGTGGTTAAGGGGGTTCTCCTACGAGCAGTACTTC. It translates to CASSFPWLRGFSYEQYF.

The genes are TRBV20-1 and TRBJ2-3, with 7 positions matching TRBD2. This CDR3 is built from 12 residues. After removal of 5 bases from V and 6 bases from J, the junction contained 5 bases not matched to a gene. Germline loops: CDR1 DFQATT, CDR2 SNEGSKA (reference sequence). In DNA, the CDR3 is TGCAGTGCTTGGGGAGGGGCTGATACGCAGTATTTT. Translated: CSAWGGADTQYF.

As DNA, the CDR3 is TGTGCCAGCAGCTTGGGGGGGGACGGAAGAGAGACCCAGTACTTC. As protein: CASSLGGDGRETQYF. The chain combines TRBV7-2 with TRBJ2-5, with 7 bases identical to TRBD2. The CDR3 spans 15 residues. Germline CDR1 and CDR2: SGHTA and FQGNSA. V dropped 3 bases and J dropped 4; count of bases not matched to a gene: 8.

This CDR3 reads CASSGGTGVYNEQFF. In DNA form, the CDR3 reads TGTGCCAGCAGTGGAGGGACAGGGGTTTACAATGAGCAGTTCTTC. The chain couples TRBV25-1 to TRBJ2-1; TRBD1 aligns across 10 bases. The CDR3 is 15 residues long. Trimming at V came to 4 bases and at J to 4 bases, leaving 4 bases not matched to a gene. Germline CDR1 MGHDK, CDR2 SYGVNS.

This clonotype was counted ten times or more. The rearrangement joins TRBV5-1 to TRBJ2-5; possible D gene TRBD2, 6 bases. Looked up from germline, CDR1 is SGHRS and CDR2 is YFSETQ. V lost 2 bases to trimming and J lost 4 bases, with 12 bases between them. The CDR3 length is 14 residues. The DNA of the CDR3 is TGCGCCAGCAGCTTAATCCAGGGAGGAGAGACCCAGTACTTC. It specifies CASSLIQGGETQYF.

The chain recombines TRBV7-9 with TRBJ2-1; TRBD2 might be the D (6 bases). V dropped 0 bases and J dropped 5 bases, with 8 bases sitting between them. This CDR3 contains 14 residues. From germline, CDR1 is SEHNR and CDR2 FQNEAQ (reference sequence). The CDR3 protein is CASSLAWGDNEQFF. CDR3 nucleotides: TGTGCCAGCAGCTTAGCGTGGGGGGACAATGAGCAGTTCTTC.

This clonotype was found a few times. The V call is TRBV5-1, the J call TRBJ2-3; a weak D match, TRBD1 (5 bases). The CDR3 covers 14 residues. V lost 0 bases, J lost 0 bases, and 5 bases lay in between. Germline-derived CDR1 and CDR2 are SGHRS and YFSETQ. The CDR3 DNA sequence: TGCGCCAGCAGCTTGGGACAGAGCACAGATACGCAGTATTTT. It is translated as CASSLGQSTDTQYF. Based on the CDR3 plus reference TRBV5-1 and TRBJ2-3, the full variable domain is KAGVTQTPRYLIKTRGQQVTLSCSPISGHRSVSWYQQTPGQGLQFLFEYFSETQRNKGNFPGRFSGRQFSNSRSEMNVSTLELGDSALYLCASSLGQSTDTQYFGPGTRLTVL.

This clonotype was counted between two and nine times. CDR3: CASSFPSYEQYF. In nucleotides, the CDR3 is TGTGCCAGCAGTTTCCCATCCTACGAGCAGTACTTC. The chain uses TRBV28 and TRBJ2-7; no clear D gene. Looked up from germline, CDR1 is MDHEN and CDR2 is SYDVKM. This CDR3 has 12 amino acids. The V and J ends lost 3 bases and 1 base respectively, with 4 bases between them.

This chain uses TRBV20-1 with TRBJ1-1; D is ambiguous. V was pared by 3 bases and J by 10 bases, with 12 bases between. The CDR3 has 11 amino acids. The germline V gene has CDR1 DFQATT and CDR2 SNEGSKA (reference sequence). CDR3: CSASLDTRAFF. The DNA of the CDR3 is TGCAGTGCTAGCCTAGACACCCGAGCTTTCTTT.

This clonotype was observed a few times. The chain recombines TRBV5-6 with TRBJ2-7; D unresolved. This CDR3 is 13 amino acids long. Germline assignment: CDR1 SGHDT and CDR2 YYEEEE. Trimming took off 0 bases at V and 3 bases at J, with 7 bases between the two ends. As DNA, the CDR3 is TGTGCCAGCAGCTTGGGGCAGATCTACGAGCAGTACTTC. Protein: CASSLGQIYEQYF. Looking up the rest from reference TRBV5-6 and TRBJ2-7 gives the full variable domain: DAGVTQSPTHLIKTRGQQVTLRCSPKSGHDTVSWYQQALGQGPQFIFQYYEEEERQRGNFPDRFSGHQFPNYSSELNVNALLLGDSALYLCASSLGQIYEQYFGPGTRLTVT.

V and J are TRBV4-1 and TRBJ2-1; no firm D call. V was shortened by 1 base and J by 2 bases, with 12 bases between the two germline ends. The CDR3 loop spans 16 amino acids. The germline V gene has CDR1 MGHRA and CDR2 YSYEKL. The CDR3 DNA is TGCGCCAGCAGCCAAGTAGTGGTGGATCCCTACAATGAGCAGTTCTTC. Translating gives CASSQVVVDPYNEQFF.

V is TRBV7-6 and J is TRBJ2-7; D remains unclear. Germline CDR1 is SGHVS and CDR2 is FNYEAQ. This CDR3 region has 14 residues. Trimming stripped 1 base from V and 6 bases from J, with 13 bases between. CDR3: CASSLDGSPLEQYF. CDR3 nucleotides: TGTGCCAGCAGCTTAGATGGTTCACCTCTCGAGCAGTACTTC.

The J gene is TRBJ2-4, the V gene TRBV10-3; D uncertain. The V and J ends lost 3 bases and 0 bases respectively, with 12 bases between them. The CDR3 sequence is 16 residues long. Germline CDR1 ENHRY, CDR2 SYGVKD. The CDR3 loop is CAISDALELAKNIQYF. The CDR3 DNA reads as TGTGCCATCAGTGACGCCCTAGAACTAGCCAAAAACATTCAGTACTTC.

The chain recombines TRBV10-3 with TRBJ2-1; 9 bases match TRBD2. Germline V gene data show CDR1 as ENHRY and CDR2 as SYGVKD. The CDR3 spans 15 residues. With V trimmed by 5 bases and J by 9 bases, 11 bases remained unmatched. CDR3 nucleotides: TGTGCCATCAGTAGCGGGGGGACGGGGCGGGGTGAGCAGTTCTTC. Residues: CAISSGGTGRGEQFF.

The chain joins TRBV5-5 to TRBJ1-1; D perhaps matches TRBD1 (5 bases). This CDR3 comprises 15 residues. Germline V gene sequence: CDR1 SGHKS, CDR2 YYEKEE (reference sequence). Trimming cost V 4 bases and J 1 base, with 14 bases left between them. CDR3: CASSRIGTENTEAFF. The CDR3 DNA is TGTGCCAGCAGCCGTATCGGGACGGAGAACACTGAAGCTTTCTTT.

V gene TRBV5-6 combines with J gene TRBJ2-3; D call uncertain. Germline V lookup: CDR1 SGHDT, CDR2 YYEEEE. There are 16 residues in the CDR3. Between the trimmed V and J ends, which lost 0 bases and 2 bases, there was a span of 13 bases. The CDR3 loop is CASSLATFTLTDTQYF. The CDR3 DNA reads TGTGCCAGCAGCTTGGCAACATTCACCCTCACAGATACGCAGTATTTT.

The chain is built from TRBV3-1 and TRBJ2-1; tentative D call: TRBD1 (5 bases). The CDR3 spans 15 residues. The germline gives CDR1 LGHDT, CDR2 YNNKEL (reference sequence). Trimming cost V 1 base and J 3 bases, with 10 bases left between them. Here the CDR3 reads CASSQVWQGYNEQFF. For the CDR3, the DNA is TGTGCCAGCAGCCAAGTCTGGCAGGGCTACAATGAGCAGTTCTTC.

This clonotype has more than one count but fewer than ten. This chain connects TRBV5-1 to TRBJ2-1; D remains ambiguous. Per the germline V gene, CDR1 is SGHRS and CDR2 is YFSETQ. The CDR3 consists of 14 residues. V was pared by 0 bases and J by 5 bases, with 9 bases between. The CDR3 DNA reads as TGCGCCAGCAGCTTGGCGGGCCTAAACAATGAGCAGTTCTTC. Amino acids: CASSLAGLNNEQFF. Full variable domain (outside the CDR3, taken from reference TRBV5-1 and TRBJ2-1): KAGVTQTPRYLIKTRGQQVTLSCSPISGHRSVSWYQQTPGQGLQFLFEYFSETQRNKGNFPGRFSGRQFSNSRSEMNVSTLELGDSALYLCASSLAGLNNEQFFGPGTRLTVL.